This T cell receptor beta chain was sequenced for a study of T and B cells in COVID-19 patients. TRB rearrangements were amplified by multiplex PCR with BIOMED2 TRB-A/B primers. TCRdb processed the multiplex PCR reads anew with MiXCR; each CDR3 protein has one entry. This table holds 15,000 to 20,000 distinct CDR3 sequences, 28% found once. This clonotype was seen a few times. From blood, about 230-500 ng of genomic DNA served as TRB template. This CDR3 spans 12 amino acids. V lost 5 bases to trimming and J lost 9 bases; unmatched junction nucleotides: 7. Germline-derived CDR1 and CDR2 are SGHTA and FQGNSA.

The chain joins TRBV7-2 to TRBJ2-7; 7 bases match TRBD2. The specimen sequenced was blood. The source is a human donor who had recovered from COVID-19. The CDR3 reads CASSMGGGRQYF. CDR3 sequence (DNA): TGTGCCAGCAGCATGGGCGGGGGAAGGCAGTACTTC.